The entry that follows covers one TCR beta chain sequence. Its cognate antigen is unknown. Here immunoSEQ multiplex PCR was the method, and the copy in TCRdb shows in-frame clones only, minus some. The repertoire has some 25,000 clones, about 95% of them found once; the top ten carry approximately 8.5%. The record originates from a study of T cells in tuberculosis. General study points: Smaller distances to GMM-specific TCRs suggested their expansion in active tuberculosis.

Germline lookup yields CDR1 SNHLY and CDR2 FYNNEI. V dropped 9 bases and J dropped 0; count of bases not matched to a gene: 7. The CDR3 sequence is 16 residues long. Each clinical donor contributed on average around 110,000 T cells from unsorted cryopreserved PBMC. The sequenced material came from PBMCs. J is TRBJ1-3 and V is TRBV2; 11 bases line up with TRBD1. The receptor was derived from a donor under 30 with latent tuberculosis or without tuberculosis infection. The CDR3 nucleotides read TGTGCCAGTCGGACAGGGGGCCAGATCTCTGGAAACACCATATATTTT. Translating gives CASRTGGQISGNTIYF.